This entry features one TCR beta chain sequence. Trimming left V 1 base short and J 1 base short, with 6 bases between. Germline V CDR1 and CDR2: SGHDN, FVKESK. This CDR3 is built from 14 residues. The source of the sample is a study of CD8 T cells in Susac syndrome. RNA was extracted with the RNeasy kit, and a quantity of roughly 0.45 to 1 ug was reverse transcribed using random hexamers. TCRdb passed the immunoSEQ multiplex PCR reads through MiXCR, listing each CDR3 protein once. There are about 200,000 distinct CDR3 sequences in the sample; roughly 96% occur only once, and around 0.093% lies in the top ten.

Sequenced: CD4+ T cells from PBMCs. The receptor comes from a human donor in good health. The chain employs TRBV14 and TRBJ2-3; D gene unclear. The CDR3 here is CASSQGSGTDTQYF. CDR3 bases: TGTGCCAGCAGCCAAGGTTCAGGCACAGATACGCAGTATTTT.